Listed here is a single TCR beta chain. The antigen is not known. The sample comes from a study of cytomegalovirus exposure and HLA in healthy donors. Study findings and constraints: Across donors, most TCRs were seen rarely, yet some public ones were widespread. Donors belonging to an Asian-associated ancestry cluster reportedly showed fewer N-insertions in productive TCRs than the approximately 670-donor mean, according to what a later analysis found. With later analysis, a missense DCLRE1C variant became linked to TCR beta V- and J-gene trimming. A previous analysis found most TCR beta V segments productive roughly 90% or roughly 30% of the time.

Vbeta (60) and Jbeta (13) primers were used in the PCR. The repertoire was sequenced with immunoSEQ multiplex PCR; TCRdb's copy has only in-frame clones and lacks some. This sample's table has 130,000 to 150,000 clones. This CDR3 region has 13 residues. CDR1 and CDR2 (germline): LNHNV, YYDKDF (reference sequence). V dropped 5 bases and J dropped 4; count of bases not matched to a gene: 3. Sequencing input: PBMCs. The chain uses TRBV15 and TRBJ2-3, with TRBD1 matching 7 bases. The sequence came from a middle-aged man in good health and CMV-seronegative. CDR3 sequence: CATSVQGADTQYF. The CDR3 coding sequence is TGTGCCACCAGCGTTCAGGGGGCAGATACGCAGTATTTT.